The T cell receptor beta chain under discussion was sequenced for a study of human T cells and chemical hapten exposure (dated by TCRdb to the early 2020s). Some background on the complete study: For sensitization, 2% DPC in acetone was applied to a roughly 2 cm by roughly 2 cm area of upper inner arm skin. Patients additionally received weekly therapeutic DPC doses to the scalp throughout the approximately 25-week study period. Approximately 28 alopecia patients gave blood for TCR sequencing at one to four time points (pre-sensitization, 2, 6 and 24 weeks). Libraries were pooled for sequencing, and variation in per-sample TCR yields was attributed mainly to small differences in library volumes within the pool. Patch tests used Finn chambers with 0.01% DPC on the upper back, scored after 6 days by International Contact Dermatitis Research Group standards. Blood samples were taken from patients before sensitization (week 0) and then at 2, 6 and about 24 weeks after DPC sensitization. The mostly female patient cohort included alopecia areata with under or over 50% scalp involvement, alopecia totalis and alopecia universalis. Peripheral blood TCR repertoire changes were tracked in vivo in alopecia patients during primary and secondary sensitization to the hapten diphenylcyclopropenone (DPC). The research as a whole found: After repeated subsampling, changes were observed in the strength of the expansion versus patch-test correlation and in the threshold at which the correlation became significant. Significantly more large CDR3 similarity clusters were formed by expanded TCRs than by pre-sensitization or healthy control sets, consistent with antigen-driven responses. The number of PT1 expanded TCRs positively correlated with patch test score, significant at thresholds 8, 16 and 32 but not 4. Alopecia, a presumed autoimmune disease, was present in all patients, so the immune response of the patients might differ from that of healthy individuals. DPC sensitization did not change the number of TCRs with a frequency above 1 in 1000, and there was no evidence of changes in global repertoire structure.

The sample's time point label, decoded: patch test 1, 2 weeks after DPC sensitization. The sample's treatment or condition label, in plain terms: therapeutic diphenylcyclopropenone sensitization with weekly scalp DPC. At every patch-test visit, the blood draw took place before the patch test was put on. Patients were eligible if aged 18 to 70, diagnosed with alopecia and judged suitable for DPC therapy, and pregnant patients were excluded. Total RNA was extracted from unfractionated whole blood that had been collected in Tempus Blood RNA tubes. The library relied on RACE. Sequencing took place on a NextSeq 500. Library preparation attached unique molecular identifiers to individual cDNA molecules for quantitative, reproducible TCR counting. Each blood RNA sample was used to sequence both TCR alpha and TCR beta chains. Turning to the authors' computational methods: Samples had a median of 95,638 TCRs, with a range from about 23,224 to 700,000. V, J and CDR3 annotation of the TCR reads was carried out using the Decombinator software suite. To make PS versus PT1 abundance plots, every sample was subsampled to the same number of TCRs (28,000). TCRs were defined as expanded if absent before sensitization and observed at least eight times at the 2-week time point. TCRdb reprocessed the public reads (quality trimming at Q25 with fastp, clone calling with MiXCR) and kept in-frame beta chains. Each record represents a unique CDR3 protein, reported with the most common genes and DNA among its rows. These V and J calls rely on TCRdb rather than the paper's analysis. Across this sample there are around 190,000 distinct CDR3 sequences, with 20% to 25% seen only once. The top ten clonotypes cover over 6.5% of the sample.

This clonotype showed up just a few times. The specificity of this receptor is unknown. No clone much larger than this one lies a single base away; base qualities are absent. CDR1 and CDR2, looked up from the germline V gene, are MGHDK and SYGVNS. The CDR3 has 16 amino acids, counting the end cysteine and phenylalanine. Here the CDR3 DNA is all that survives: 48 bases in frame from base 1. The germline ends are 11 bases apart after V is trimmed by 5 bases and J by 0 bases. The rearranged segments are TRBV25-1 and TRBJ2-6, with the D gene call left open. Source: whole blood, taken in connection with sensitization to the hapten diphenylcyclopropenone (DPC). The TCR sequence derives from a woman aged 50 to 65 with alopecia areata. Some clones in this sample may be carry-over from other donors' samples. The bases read TGTGCCAGCAGTTTGTCAGCCCACTCTGGGGCCAACGTCCTGACTTTC. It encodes CASSLSAHSGANVLTF.